These T cell receptor beta chains were read from a single sample in a study of blood T cell repertoires in COVID-19. Profiling relied on immunoSEQ multiplex PCR, and the TCRdb table lists in-frame clones only, not all of them. Here the sample spans around 220,000 clones, 84% being singletons. Sequencing was performed on PBMCs or T cells enriched from blood (not recorded which). Receptors were obtained from a middle-aged woman who had recovered from COVID-19. Both conserved end residues are part of each CDR3. A D gene is named only where the DNA matches it firmly. Clone size is shown for a subset of rows, as once, few, many or a class of expanded clone.

-,TRBV7-9,TRBJ2-2,-,CASSWPGYSSTGELFF,TGTGCCAGCAGCTGGCCAGGGTATTCGTCCACCGGGGAGCTGTTTTTT
-,TRBV9,TRBJ1-1,-,CASSGKRGQSNTEAFF,TGTGCCAGCAGTGGAAAAAGAGGGCAGTCTAACACTGAAGCTTTCTTT
-,TRBV27,TRBJ1-1,-,CASSLGSARNTEAFF,TGTGCCAGCAGTTTAGGGTCAGCGAGGAACACTGAAGCTTTCTTT
-,TRBV7-3,TRBJ2-3,TRBD2,CASSAKLAGAADTQYF,TGTGCCAGCAGCGCGAAACTAGCGGGAGCGGCAGATACGCAGTATTTT
-,TRBV7-8,TRBJ2-2,TRBD2,CASSSSLAGVSGELFF,TGTGCCAGCAGCTCCTCACTAGCGGGAGTCTCCGGGGAGCTGTTTTTT
-,TRBV28,TRBJ1-1,-,CASSLVSFLGQAFF,TGTGCCAGCAGTCTAGTCTCTTTCCTTGGCCAAGCTTTCTTT
-,TRBV28,TRBJ2-7,-,CASTLGLGEQYF,TGTGCCAGCACCTTGGGCCTGGGCGAGCAGTACTTC
once,TRBV2,TRBJ2-5,TRBD1,CASSVNRGSEETQYF,TGTGCCAGCAGTGTGAACAGGGGATCGGAGGAGACCCAGTACTTC
-,TRBV11-2,TRBJ1-1,-,CASSLGTQANEAFF,TGTGCCAGCAGCTTAGGGACACAGGCGAATGAAGCTTTCTTT
few,TRBV11-2,TRBJ2-7,-,CASSPLSGQGRYYEQYF,TGTGCCAGCAGTCCCCTGTCCGGGCAGGGGCGCTACTACGAGCAGTACTTC
-,TRBV7-2,TRBJ2-5,TRBD2,CASSWGLAETQYF,TGTGCCAGCAGCTGGGGACTAGCAGAGACCCAGTACTTC
-,TRBV29-1,TRBJ2-1,-,CSVIRDSEQFF,TGCAGCGTTATTAGAGACAGTGAGCAGTTCTTC
-,TRBV19,TRBJ2-2,-,CASLGQSGELFF,TGTGCCAGTCTTGGACAGTCCGGGGAGCTGTTTTTT
once,TRBV7-2,TRBJ1-2,-,CASSLRSGGNYGYTF,TGTGCCAGCAGCTTAAGATCAGGAGGCAACTATGGCTACACCTTC
few,TRBV27,TRBJ1-6,-,CASSLVRYSYNSPLHF,TGTGCCAGCAGTTTAGTCAGATACTCCTATAATTCACCCCTCCACTTT
-,TRBV5-6,TRBJ2-2,TRBD1,CASSYGTGGTGELFF,TGTGCCAGCAGCTACGGGACAGGGGGAACCGGGGAGCTGTTTTTT
-,TRBV9,TRBJ2-2,TRBD1,CASTRDRATGELFF,TGTGCCAGCACCCGGGACAGGGCCACCGGGGAGCTGTTTTTT
-,TRBV28,TRBJ2-1,-,CASSLTGRGEQFF,TGTGCCAGCAGTTTAACAGGCAGGGGTGAGCAGTTCTTC
-,TRBV11-3,TRBJ2-4,TRBD1,CASSPRTGMAKNIQYF,TGTGCCAGCAGCCCCCGGACAGGGATGGCCAAAAACATTCAGTACTTC
-,TRBV12-3/TRBV12-4,TRBJ2-2,-,CASKGREVGELFF,TGTGCCAGCAAAGGCAGGGAGGTCGGGGAGCTGTTTTTT
-,TRBV3-1/TRBV3-2,TRBJ2-1,TRBD2,CASSQGFLRGVTSGTNNEQFF,TGTGCCAGCAGCCAAGGTTTTCTACGGGGGGTGACTAGCGGGACCAACAATGAGCAGTTCTTC
-,TRBV5-1,TRBJ2-1,TRBD2,CASSLESGRFEQFF,TGCGCCAGCAGCTTGGAAAGCGGGAGATTCGAGCAGTTCTTC
-,TRBV27,TRBJ1-6,TRBD1,CATTRGGQYNSPLHF,TGTGCCACCACCCGGGGGGGACAGTATAATTCACCCCTCCACTTT
-,TRBV28,TRBJ1-6,-,CASSTYTGYSPLHF,TGTGCCAGCAGCACTTACACAGGATATTCACCCCTCCACTTT
-,TRBV19,TRBJ2-7,-,CASSKEGSYEQYF,TGTGCCAGCTCAAAAGAGGGCTCCTACGAGCAGTACTTC
-,TRBV29-1,TRBJ2-7,TRBD1,CSCRTGGNSYEQYF,TGCAGCTGCCGGACAGGGGGCAACTCCTACGAGCAGTACTTC
-,TRBV19,TRBJ2-6,-,CASTAGSGANVLTF,TGTGCCAGTACGGCAGGATCCGGGGCCAACGTCCTGACTTTC
-,TRBV10-3,TRBJ1-2,-,CAISVQTGTYGYTF,TGTGCCATCAGCGTTCAGACAGGAACCTATGGCTACACCTTC
few,TRBV7-9,TRBJ1-1,-,CASSLSLMGGLNTEAFF,TGTGCCAGCAGCTTGTCCCTCATGGGCGGGTTGAACACTGAAGCTTTCTTT
-,TRBV27,TRBJ2-1,-,CASSSPGRWRPPYNEQFF,TGTGCCAGCAGTTCACCCGGCAGGTGGCGTCCTCCCTACAATGAGCAGTTCTTC
-,TRBV5-6,TRBJ2-1,TRBD1,CASSRRQGTYNEQFF,TGTGCCAGCAGCCGCCGACAGGGTACCTACAATGAGCAGTTCTTC
-,TRBV5-1,TRBJ2-1,-,CASSFREVSYNEQFF,TGCGCCAGCAGCTTCCGGGAAGTCTCCTACAATGAGCAGTTCTTC
-,TRBV3-1/TRBV3-2,TRBJ1-4,-,CASSLRGTNEKLFF,TGTGCCAGCAGCCTCAGGGGTACTAATGAAAAACTGTTTTTT
-,TRBV5-1,TRBJ2-7,-,CASSSRDTLEQYF,TGCGCCAGCAGCTCCCGGGACACGCTGGAGCAGTACTTC
-,TRBV19,TRBJ2-3,-,CASSIVSDASTDTQYF,TGTGCCAGTAGTATAGTCAGCGACGCTAGCACAGATACGCAGTATTTT
-,TRBV3-1/TRBV3-2,TRBJ2-1,TRBD1,CASSQFYGTGVTRHEQFF,TGTGCCAGCAGCCAGTTCTATGGGACAGGGGTTACCCGACATGAGCAGTTCTTC
many,TRBV9,TRBJ1-3,-,CASSVGQFPGNTIYF,TGTGCCAGCAGCGTCGGACAGTTCCCTGGAAACACCATATATTTT